The clone carrying this T cell receptor beta chain showed up just a few times. What it binds is not known. Each sample yielded at least 7 million isolated PBMCs. This sample was taken from a study of blood T cells in healthy people across ages. Study-wide points: Diversity of TCR beta per million T cells declined in a roughly linear way with age. Both naive CD4+ cell counts and diversity were greater in long-lived donors than in aged donors.

Together with a sample-barcoded 5' primer, a J-beta primer mix was included in a second PCR lasting about 7 to 11 cycles. TCRdb re-called the 5' RACE reads through MiXCR, storing one row per CDR3 protein. Of 550,000 to 800,000 distinct CDR3 sequences listed, 32% were seen once; the top ten hold 15%. This receptor was taken from a woman of 80 years or more in good health. The specimen was blood.

The CDR3 bases are TGCGCCAGCAGCTTGGGACTAGAAGGCGGGGAGCTGTTTTTT. It yields the protein CASSLGLEGGELFF. V is TRBV5-1 and J is TRBJ2-2, with D maybe TRBD2 (6 bases). CDR3 length: 14 amino acids. Germline V lookup: CDR1 SGHRS, CDR2 YFSETQ. Trimming removed 0 bases at V and 7 bases at J, with 10 bases between.